Each of the 23 T cell receptor beta chains below was sequenced from the same sample in a study of control samples from healthy donors and cancer patients (dated by TCRdb to 2020 to 2021). To prepare the library, the immunoSEQ multiplex PCR assay was applied. This immuneACCESS table, as held by TCRdb, lists in-frame sequences with V and J called but not all clones. Of the missing ones, under half trace to an unresolved V gene in checked studies; the others have no known cause. The table for this sample lists roughly 43,000 clones; around 87% of them were counted only once. Roughly 10% of the sample is taken by the ten largest. Sequencing input: PBMCs. The receptors originated from a woman aged 60-75 years with lung cancer.

CDR3 in DNA: TGTGCCAGTAGTATTGGCGGGACAGGCATACCTGAAGCTTTCTTT. This gives the protein CASSIGGTGIPEAFF. The chain links TRBV19 to TRBJ1-1; 8 nucleotides line up with TRBD1. Trimming at V came to 3 bases and at J to 6 bases, leaving 9 bases not matched to a gene. The CDR3 has 15 residues. CDR1 is LNHDA, CDR2 SQIVND, per germline (reference sequence).

DNA for the CDR3: TGTGCCAGCAGCCCTGGGGACGGATTACAAGAGACCCAGTACTTC. The encoded protein is CASSPGDGLQETQYF. V is TRBV11-3 and J is TRBJ2-5, with D perhaps TRBD1 or TRBD2 (5 bases each). V gave up 5 bases and J gave up 2 bases, with 15 bases separating them. This CDR3 spans 15 amino acids. Germline V CDR1 and CDR2: SGHNT, YENEEA. Variable domain in full (rest from reference TRBV11-3 and TRBJ2-5): EAGVVQSPRYKIIEKKQPVAFWCNPISGHNTLYWYLQNLGQGPELLIRYENEEAVDDSQLPKDRFSAERLKGVDSTLKIQPAELGDSAVYLCASSPGDGLQETQYFGPGTRLLVL.

The chain combines TRBV6-5 with TRBJ2-2; D unclear. Germline V lookup: CDR1 MNHEY, CDR2 SVGAGI. V dropped 4 bases and J dropped 8 bases, with 5 bases sitting between them. CDR3 size: 11 residues. The CDR3 protein is CASSWSGELFF. The CDR3 nucleotides read TGTGCCAGCAGTTGGAGTGGGGAGCTGTTTTTT.

The chain recombines TRBV11-2 with TRBJ1-1; D is undetermined. V lost 1 base and J lost 8, with 5 bases in between. Per germline, CDR1 SGHAT and CDR2 FQNNGV. This CDR3 contains 11 residues. CDR3 sequence reads: CASSLVREAFF. CDR3 sequence (DNA): TGTGCCAGCAGCTTAGTTCGGGAAGCTTTCTTT.

This chain uses TRBV29-1 with TRBJ2-3; 8 positions agree with TRBD2. The ends lost 4 bases at V and 3 bases at J; junction bases unmatched: 6. The CDR3 is 14 residues long. The V gene's germline CDR1 is SQVTM and CDR2 ANQGSEA. As DNA, the CDR3 is TGCAGCGTTGGGCGGGAGGATCGTACAGATACGCAGTATTTT. Its protein is CSVGREDRTDTQYF.

The chain recombines TRBV7-9 with TRBJ2-6; D may be TRBD1 or TRBD2 (5 bases each). The CDR3 extends over 15 amino acids. Trimming took off 3 bases at V and 5 bases at J, with 11 bases between the two ends. The germline V gene encodes CDR1 SEHNR and CDR2 FQNEAQ (reference sequence). CDR3 DNA: TGTGCCAGCAGCTTGACGGGGACCCGGGCCAACGTCCTGACTTTC. It encodes CASSLTGTRANVLTF.

This clone was detected only a few times. The chain recombines TRBV5-4 with TRBJ2-7; 10 positions match TRBD2. Losses at the gene ends were 3 bases for V and 6 bases for J; bases not matched to a gene: 6. The CDR3 runs 14 residues. Germline CDR1 and CDR2: SGHNT and YYREEE (reference sequence). In DNA, the CDR3 is TGTGCCAGCAGCTCGGCTAGCGGGAGCATCGAGCAGTACTTC. It encodes CASSSASGSIEQYF.

The V call is TRBV7-2, the J call TRBJ2-5; 9 nucleotides align to TRBD1. The CDR3 contains 13 residues. Germline V CDR1 and CDR2: SGHTA, FQGNSA. V was pared by 7 bases and J by 4 bases, with 4 bases of the junction left unmatched. The CDR3 DNA sequence: TGTGCCAGCACTTTGACAGGGGGAGAGACCCAGTACTTC. It codes for CASTLTGGETQYF.

The chain combines TRBV6-5 with TRBJ2-3; no definite D call. CDR3 length: 15 amino acids. Germline CDR1 is MNHEY and CDR2 is SVGAGI. The germline V and J ends were trimmed by 2 bases and 0 bases, with 9 bases remaining between them. In DNA form, the CDR3 reads TGTGCCAGCAGTTACGCCTACCTTAGCACAGATACGCAGTATTTT. Its translation is CASSYAYLSTDTQYF.

This clone occurred once. The chain combines TRBV2 with TRBJ1-1; tentative D call: TRBD1 (6 bases). Per the germline V gene, CDR1 is SNHLY and CDR2 is FYNNEI. Trimming took off 7 bases at V and 7 bases at J, with 22 bases between the two ends. The CDR3 loop spans 15 amino acids. The CDR3 DNA reads as TGTGCCAGCACCGGGGGCGGGGGGAACCGCAATGAAGCTTTCTTT. Translation: CASTGGGGNRNEAFF.

This clone showed up just once. The V call is TRBV29-1, the J call TRBJ1-4; D might be TRBD1 (6 bases). CDR1 is SQVTM and CDR2 is ANQGSEA in the germline V gene. The CDR3 loop spans 13 amino acids. The V gene lost 7 bases and the J gene lost 5 bases, with 14 bases spanning the gap. CDR3 nucleotide sequence: TGCAGCGCCAAGGGGGTCTTGAATGAAAAACTGTTTTTT. Translated: CSAKGVLNEKLFF.

The chain carries TRBV5-1 and TRBJ2-3; 9 nucleotides align to TRBD2. CDR3 length equals 16 residues. V lost 2 bases and J lost 0; bases outside the gene matches: 4. CDR1 is SGHRS, CDR2 YFSETQ, per germline. The CDR3: CASSLLAGPSTDTQYF. In DNA, the CDR3 is TGCGCCAGCAGCTTACTAGCGGGCCCTAGCACAGATACGCAGTATTTT.

The chain employs TRBV27 and TRBJ1-1, with TRBD1 matching over 7 bases. Trimming cost V 3 bases and J 1 base; bases outside gene matches: 11. The CDR3 has 17 amino acids. Germline assignment: CDR1 MNHEY and CDR2 SMNVEV (reference sequence). The CDR3 coding sequence is TGTGCCAGCAGTTTTTTTACAGGGGAAGGTACGAACACTGAAGCTTTCTTT. It specifies CASSFFTGEGTNTEAFF.

This clone was picked up a small number of times. The gene calls are TRBV24-1 and TRBJ1-1, with unresolved D. The germline CDR1 and CDR2 sequences are KGHDR and SFDVKD. The V end was cut by 1 base, the J end by 11 bases, with 10 bases between. There are 12 residues in the CDR3. The CDR3 region is CATSDFSGRAFF. The CDR3 DNA is TGTGCCACCAGTGATTTTTCGGGGAGGGCTTTCTTT.

V usage is TRBV11-2 and J usage is TRBJ2-7; 10 nucleotides align to TRBD1. Germline CDR1 is SGHAT and CDR2 is FQNNGV. The CDR3 covers 15 residues. Germline trimming cut 1 base from V and 4 bases from J; bases unmatched to any gene: 4. CDR3 residues: CASSLGTGGMYEQYF. DNA for the CDR3: TGTGCCAGCAGCTTAGGGACAGGGGGGATGTACGAGCAGTACTTC.

V and J are TRBV7-3 and TRBJ2-1, with 13 nucleotides matching TRBD2. The CDR3 is made up of 21 amino acids. Germline V CDR1 and CDR2: SGHTA, FQGTGA. V lost 0 bases to trimming and J lost 8 bases; unmatched junction nucleotides: 19. The CDR3 DNA reads as TGTGCCAGCAGCTTAACGCCCACTAGCGGGAGGGGAAAGCAAGGGTTGGATGAGCAGTTCTTC. This translates into CASSLTPTSGRGKQGLDEQFF. The complete variable domain, with remaining parts taken from reference TRBV7-3 and TRBJ2-1, reads GAGVSQTPSNKVTEKGKYVELRCDPISGHTALYWYRQSLGQGPEFLIYFQGTGAADDSGLPNDRFFAVRPEGSVSTLKIQRTERGDSAVYLCASSLTPTSGRGKQGLDEQFFGPGTRLTVL.

This clone was picked up one time. The chain joins TRBV7-9 to TRBJ2-2; no reliable D call. CDR1 and CDR2 from the germline V gene are SEHNR and FQNEAQ (reference sequence). This CDR3 is 14 amino acids long. V was shortened by 0 bases and J by 4 bases, with 6 bases between the two germline ends. The CDR3 reads CASSLARSTGELFF. DNA of the CDR3: TGTGCCAGCAGCTTAGCCAGGTCCACCGGGGAGCTGTTTTTT.

This chain uses TRBV18 with TRBJ1-2, with TRBD1 as a possible D gene (6 bases). CDR3 length equals 14 residues. The germline V gene has CDR1 KGHSH and CDR2 LQKENI. V shed 2 bases and J shed 7 bases, with 14 bases lying between them. Here the CDR3 reads CASSPEYRATGYTF. For the CDR3, the DNA is TGTGCCAGCTCACCAGAATACAGGGCGACTGGCTACACCTTC.

The chain is built from TRBV6-2 or TRBV6-3 and TRBJ1-4; tentatively, D is TRBD1 (5 bases). Germline CDR1 MNHEY, CDR2 SVGEGT. The V gene lost 2 bases and the J gene lost 6 bases, with 10 bases spanning the gap. The CDR3 spans 14 residues. CDR3 amino acids: CASSYPTDDEKLFF. CDR3 nucleotide sequence: TGTGCCAGCAGTTACCCGACAGACGATGAAAAACTGTTTTTT.

V usage is TRBV19 and J usage is TRBJ1-1; no clear D gene. V dropped 6 bases and J dropped 1 base, with 12 bases sitting between them. The CDR3 runs 14 residues. Germline V gene lookup returns CDR1 LNHDA and CDR2 SQIVND (reference sequence). CDR3 residues: CASRLLQPNTEAFF. The CDR3 region has the DNA TGTGCCAGTAGGCTCCTCCAGCCGAACACTGAAGCTTTCTTT. The full variable domain, completed using reference TRBV19 and TRBJ1-1, is DGGITQSPKYLFRKEGQNVTLSCEQNLNHDAMYWYRQDPGQGLRLIYYSQIVNDFQKGDIAEGYSVSREKKESFPLTVTSAQKNPTAFYLCASRLLQPNTEAFFGQGTRLTVV.

The gene calls are TRBV5-6 and TRBJ1-4; TRBD1 aligns across 9 bases. The CDR3 consists of 14 residues. From germline, CDR1 is SGHDT and CDR2 YYEEEE. Trimming removed 4 bases from V and 8 bases from J; junction bases left unmatched: 6. The CDR3 region is CASSTRTGDEKLFF. DNA of the CDR3: TGTGCCAGCAGCACACGGACAGGGGACGAAAAACTGTTTTTT.

This clone has just one count. The chain uses TRBV7-9 and TRBJ2-3, with D uncertain. The germline gives CDR1 SEHNR, CDR2 FQNEAQ (reference sequence). The CDR3 sequence is 15 residues long. Trimming stripped 3 bases from V and 2 bases from J, with 12 bases between. CDR3 residues: CASSFYGQNTDTQYF. The CDR3 nucleotides are TGTGCCAGCAGCTTTTACGGTCAAAACACAGATACGCAGTATTTT.

The rearrangement uses TRBV5-1 and TRBJ2-1; D remains ambiguous. The germline CDR1 and CDR2 sequences are SGHRS and YFSETQ. V was shortened by 0 bases and J by 2 bases, with 6 bases between the two germline ends. This CDR3 spans 14 amino acids. The CDR3 DNA reads as TGCGCCAGCAGCTTGGCCCGGGCCTACAATGAGCAGTTCTTC. Translating gives CASSLARAYNEQFF.